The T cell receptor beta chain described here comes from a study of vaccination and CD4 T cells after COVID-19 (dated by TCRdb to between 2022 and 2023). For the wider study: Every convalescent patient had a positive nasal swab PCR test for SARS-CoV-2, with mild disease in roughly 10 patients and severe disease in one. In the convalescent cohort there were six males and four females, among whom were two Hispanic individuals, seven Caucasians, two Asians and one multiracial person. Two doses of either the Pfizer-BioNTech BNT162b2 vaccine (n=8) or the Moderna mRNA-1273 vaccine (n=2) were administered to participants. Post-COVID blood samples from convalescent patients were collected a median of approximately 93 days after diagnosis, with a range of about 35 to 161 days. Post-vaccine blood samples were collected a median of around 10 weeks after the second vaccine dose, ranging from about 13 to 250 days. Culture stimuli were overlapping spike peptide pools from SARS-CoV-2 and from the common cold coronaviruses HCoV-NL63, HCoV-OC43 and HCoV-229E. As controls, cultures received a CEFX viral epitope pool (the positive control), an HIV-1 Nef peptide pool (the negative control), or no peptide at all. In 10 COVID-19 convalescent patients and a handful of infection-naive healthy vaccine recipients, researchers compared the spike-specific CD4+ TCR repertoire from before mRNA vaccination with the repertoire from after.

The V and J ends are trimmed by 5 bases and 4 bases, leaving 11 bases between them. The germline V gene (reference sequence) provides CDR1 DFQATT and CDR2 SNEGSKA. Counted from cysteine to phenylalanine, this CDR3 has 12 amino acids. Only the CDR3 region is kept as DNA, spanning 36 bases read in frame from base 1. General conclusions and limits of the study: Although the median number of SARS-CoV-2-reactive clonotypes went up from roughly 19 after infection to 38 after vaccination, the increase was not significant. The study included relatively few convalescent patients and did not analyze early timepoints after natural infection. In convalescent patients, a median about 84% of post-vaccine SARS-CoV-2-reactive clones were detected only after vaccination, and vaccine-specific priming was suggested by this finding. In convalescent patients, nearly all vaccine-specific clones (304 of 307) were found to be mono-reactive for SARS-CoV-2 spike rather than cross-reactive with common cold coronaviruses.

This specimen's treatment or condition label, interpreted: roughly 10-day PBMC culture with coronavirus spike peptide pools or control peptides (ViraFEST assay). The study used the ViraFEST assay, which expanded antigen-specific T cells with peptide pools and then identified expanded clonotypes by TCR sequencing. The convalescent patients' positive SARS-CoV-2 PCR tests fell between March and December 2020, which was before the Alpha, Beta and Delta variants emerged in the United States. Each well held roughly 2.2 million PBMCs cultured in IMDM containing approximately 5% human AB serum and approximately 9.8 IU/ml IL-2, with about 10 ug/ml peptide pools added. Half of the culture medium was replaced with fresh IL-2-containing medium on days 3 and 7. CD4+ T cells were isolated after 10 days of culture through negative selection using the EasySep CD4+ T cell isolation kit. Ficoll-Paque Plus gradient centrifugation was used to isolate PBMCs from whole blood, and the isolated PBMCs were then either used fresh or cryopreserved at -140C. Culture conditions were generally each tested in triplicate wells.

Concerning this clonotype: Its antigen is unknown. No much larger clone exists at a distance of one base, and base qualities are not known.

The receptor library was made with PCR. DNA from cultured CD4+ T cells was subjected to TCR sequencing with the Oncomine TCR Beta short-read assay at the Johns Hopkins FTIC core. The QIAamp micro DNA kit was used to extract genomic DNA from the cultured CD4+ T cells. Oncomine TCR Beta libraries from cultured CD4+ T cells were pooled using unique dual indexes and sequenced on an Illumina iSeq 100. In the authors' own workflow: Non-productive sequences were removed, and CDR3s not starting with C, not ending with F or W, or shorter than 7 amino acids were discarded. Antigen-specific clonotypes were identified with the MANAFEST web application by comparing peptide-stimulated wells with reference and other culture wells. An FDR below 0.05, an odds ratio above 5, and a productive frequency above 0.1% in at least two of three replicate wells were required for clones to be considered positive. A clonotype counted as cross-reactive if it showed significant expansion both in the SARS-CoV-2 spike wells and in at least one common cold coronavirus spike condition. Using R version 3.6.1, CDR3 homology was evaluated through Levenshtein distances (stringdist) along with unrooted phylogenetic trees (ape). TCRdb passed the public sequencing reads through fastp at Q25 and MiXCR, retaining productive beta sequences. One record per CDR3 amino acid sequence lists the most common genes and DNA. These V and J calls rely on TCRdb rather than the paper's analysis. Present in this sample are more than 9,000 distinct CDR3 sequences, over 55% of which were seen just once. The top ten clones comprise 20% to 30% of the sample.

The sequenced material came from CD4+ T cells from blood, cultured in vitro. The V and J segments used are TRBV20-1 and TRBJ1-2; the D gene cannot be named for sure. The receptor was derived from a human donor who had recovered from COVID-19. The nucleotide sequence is TGCAGTGCTCGGTGGCCCCCCTATGGCTACACCTTC. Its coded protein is CSARWPPYGYTF.